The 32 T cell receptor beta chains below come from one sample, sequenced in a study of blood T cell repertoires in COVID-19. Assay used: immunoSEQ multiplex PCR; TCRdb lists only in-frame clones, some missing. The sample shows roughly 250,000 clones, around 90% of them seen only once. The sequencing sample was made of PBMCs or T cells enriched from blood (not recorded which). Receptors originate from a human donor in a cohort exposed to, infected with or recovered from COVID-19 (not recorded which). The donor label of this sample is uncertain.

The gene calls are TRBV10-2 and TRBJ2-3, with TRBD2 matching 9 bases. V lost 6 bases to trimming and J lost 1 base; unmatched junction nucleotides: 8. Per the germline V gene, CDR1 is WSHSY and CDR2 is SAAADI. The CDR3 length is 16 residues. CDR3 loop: CASRRGLAGGTDTQYF. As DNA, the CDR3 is TGCGCCAGCAGAAGGGGGTTAGCGGGGGGCACAGATACGCAGTATTTT.

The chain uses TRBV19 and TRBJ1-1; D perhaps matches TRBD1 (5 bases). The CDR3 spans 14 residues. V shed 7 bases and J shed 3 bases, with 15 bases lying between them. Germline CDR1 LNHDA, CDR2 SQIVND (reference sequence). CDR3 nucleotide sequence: TGTGCCAGTACCATACCAGGCAGGGACACTGAAGCTTTCTTT. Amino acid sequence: CASTIPGRDTEAFF.

In DNA form, the CDR3 reads TGTGCCAGCAGCCAAGAGTCGAACCCGGACAGGGGCCGCCCTGAACCTTATAGCAATCAGCCCCAGCATTTT. As protein: CASSQESNPDRGRPEPYSNQPQHF. The chain combines TRBV14 with TRBJ1-5, with 9 bases identical to TRBD1. J was trimmed by 0 bases and V by 0 bases; bases with no gene match: 24. The CDR3 loop spans 24 amino acids. Germline lookup yields CDR1 SGHDN and CDR2 FVKESK.

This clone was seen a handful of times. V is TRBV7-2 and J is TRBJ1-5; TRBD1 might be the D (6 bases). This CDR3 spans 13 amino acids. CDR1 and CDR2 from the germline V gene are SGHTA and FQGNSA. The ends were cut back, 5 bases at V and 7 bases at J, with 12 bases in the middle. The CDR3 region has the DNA TGTGCCAGCAGCCAGAGGGGGGGACAGCCCCAGCATTTT. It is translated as CASSQRGGQPQHF.

The CDR3 nucleotides read TGCGCCAGCAGCTTACAGGGGGTAAGCTATGGCTACACCTTC. This codes for CASSLQGVSYGYTF. J is TRBJ1-2 and V is TRBV5-1; 8 bases agree with TRBD1. There are 14 residues in the CDR3. The germline V gene has CDR1 SGHRS and CDR2 YFSETQ. Losses at the gene ends were 2 bases for V and 4 bases for J; bases not matched to a gene: 4.

The CDR3 loop is CASSLTGAGFGSYEQYF. CDR3 sequence (DNA): TGTGCCAGCAGTTTGACAGGGGCCGGGTTCGGGTCTTACGAGCAGTACTTC. The chain is built from TRBV27 and TRBJ2-7, with TRBD1 matching over 8 bases. Germline V gives CDR1 MNHEY, CDR2 SMNVEV (reference sequence). Trimming removed 3 bases from V and 4 bases from J; junction bases left unmatched: 14. The CDR3 totals 17 residues.

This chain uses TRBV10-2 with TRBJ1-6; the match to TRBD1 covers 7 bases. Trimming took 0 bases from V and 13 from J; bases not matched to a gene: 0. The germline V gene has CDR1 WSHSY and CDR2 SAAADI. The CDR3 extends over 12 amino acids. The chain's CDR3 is CASSESTGPLHF. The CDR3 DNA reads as TGCGCCAGCAGTGAGTCGACAGGGCCCCTCCACTTT.

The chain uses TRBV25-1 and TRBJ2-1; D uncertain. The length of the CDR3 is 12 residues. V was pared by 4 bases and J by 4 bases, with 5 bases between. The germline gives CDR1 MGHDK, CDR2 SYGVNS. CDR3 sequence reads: CASSVQYNEQFF. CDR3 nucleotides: TGTGCCAGCAGTGTGCAGTACAATGAGCAGTTCTTC.

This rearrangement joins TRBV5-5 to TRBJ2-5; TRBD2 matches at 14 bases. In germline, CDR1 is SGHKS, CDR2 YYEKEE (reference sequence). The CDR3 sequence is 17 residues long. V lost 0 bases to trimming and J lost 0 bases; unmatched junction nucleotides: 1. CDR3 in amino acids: CASSLGLAGGYQETQYF. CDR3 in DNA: TGTGCCAGCAGCTTGGGACTAGCGGGGGGGTACCAAGAGACCCAGTACTTC.

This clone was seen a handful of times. DNA of the CDR3: TGTGCCAGCAGTGAAGGGACTAGCGGGGACAATGAGCAGTTCTTC. Its translation: CASSEGTSGDNEQFF. The genes are TRBV6-4 and TRBJ2-1, with 13 positions matching TRBD2. This CDR3 is built from 15 residues. J lost 5 bases, V lost 3 bases, and 1 base had no gene match. CDR1 and CDR2 (germline): MRHNA, SNTAGT.

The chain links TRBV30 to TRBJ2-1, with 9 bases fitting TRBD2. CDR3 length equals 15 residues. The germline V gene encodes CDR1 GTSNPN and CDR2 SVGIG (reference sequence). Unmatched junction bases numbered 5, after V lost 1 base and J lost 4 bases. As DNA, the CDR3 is TGTGCCTGGAGTGGATCCGCGGGGGGGTACAATGAGCAGTTCTTC. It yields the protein CAWSGSAGGYNEQFF.

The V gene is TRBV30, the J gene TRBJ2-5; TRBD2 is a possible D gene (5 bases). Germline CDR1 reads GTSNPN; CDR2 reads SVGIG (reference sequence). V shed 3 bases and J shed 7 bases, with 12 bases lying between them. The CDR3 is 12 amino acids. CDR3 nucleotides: TGTGCCTGGAGGCCCGGGGTTGGGACCCAGTACTTC. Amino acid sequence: CAWRPGVGTQYF.

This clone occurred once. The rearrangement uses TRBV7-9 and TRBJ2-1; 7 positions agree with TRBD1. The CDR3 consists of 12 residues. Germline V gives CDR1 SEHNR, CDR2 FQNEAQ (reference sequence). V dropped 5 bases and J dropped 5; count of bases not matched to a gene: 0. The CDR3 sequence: CASSQGDNEQFF. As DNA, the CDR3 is TGTGCCAGCAGCCAGGGGGACAATGAGCAGTTCTTC.

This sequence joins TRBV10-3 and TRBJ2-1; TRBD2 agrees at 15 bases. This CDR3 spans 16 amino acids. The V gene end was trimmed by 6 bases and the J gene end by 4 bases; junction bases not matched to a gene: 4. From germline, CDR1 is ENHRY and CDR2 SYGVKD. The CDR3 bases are TGTGCCATCAGGGGACTAGCGGGGGGCTCATACAATGAGCAGTTCTTC. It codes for CAIRGLAGGSYNEQFF.

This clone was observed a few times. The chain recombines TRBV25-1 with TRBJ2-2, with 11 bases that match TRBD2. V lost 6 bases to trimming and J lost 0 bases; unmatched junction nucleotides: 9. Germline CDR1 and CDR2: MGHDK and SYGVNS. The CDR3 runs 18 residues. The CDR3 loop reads CASSPIAGGRSNTGELFF. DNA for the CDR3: TGTGCCAGCAGCCCGATAGCGGGGGGGCGTTCGAACACCGGGGAGCTGTTTTTT.

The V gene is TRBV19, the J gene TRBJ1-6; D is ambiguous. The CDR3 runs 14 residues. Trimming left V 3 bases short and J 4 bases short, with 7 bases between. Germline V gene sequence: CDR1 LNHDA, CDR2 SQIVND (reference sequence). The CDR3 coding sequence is TGTGCCAGTAGTATCGGTGTATATAATTCACCCCTCCACTTT. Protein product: CASSIGVYNSPLHF. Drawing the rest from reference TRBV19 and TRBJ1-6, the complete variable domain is DGGITQSPKYLFRKEGQNVTLSCEQNLNHDAMYWYRQDPGQGLRLIYYSQIVNDFQKGDIAEGYSVSREKKESFPLTVTSAQKNPTAFYLCASSIGVYNSPLHFGNGTRLTVT.

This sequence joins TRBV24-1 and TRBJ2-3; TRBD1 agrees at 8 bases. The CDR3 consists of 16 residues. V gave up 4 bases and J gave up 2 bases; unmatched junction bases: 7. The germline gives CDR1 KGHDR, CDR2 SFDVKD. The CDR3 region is CATSEPGQEHTDTQYF. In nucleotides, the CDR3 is TGTGCCACCAGTGAACCGGGACAGGAGCACACAGATACGCAGTATTTT.

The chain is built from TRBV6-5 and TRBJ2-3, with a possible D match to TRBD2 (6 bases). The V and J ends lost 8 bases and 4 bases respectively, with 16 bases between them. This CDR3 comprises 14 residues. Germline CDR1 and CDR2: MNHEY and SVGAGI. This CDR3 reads CASAWRGSSDTQYF. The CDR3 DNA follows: TGTGCCAGCGCCTGGCGGGGATCGTCAGATACGCAGTATTTT.

CDR3 region: CASSSVGGSRDTQYF. CDR3 nucleotides: TGTGCCAGCAGCTCCGTCGGCGGTTCAAGGGATACGCAGTATTTT. The chain joins TRBV7-3 to TRBJ2-3; no definite D call. V was cut by 4 bases and J by 6 bases, with 17 bases left in between. The CDR3 has 15 amino acids. CDR1 and CDR2 (germline): SGHTA, FQGTGA.

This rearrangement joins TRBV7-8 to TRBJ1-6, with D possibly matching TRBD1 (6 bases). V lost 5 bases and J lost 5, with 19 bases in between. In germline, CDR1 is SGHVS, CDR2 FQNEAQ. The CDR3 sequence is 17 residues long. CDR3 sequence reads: CASSTATAWGHNSPLHF. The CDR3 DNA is TGTGCCAGCAGCACAGCGACTGCCTGGGGGCATAATTCACCCCTCCACTTT.

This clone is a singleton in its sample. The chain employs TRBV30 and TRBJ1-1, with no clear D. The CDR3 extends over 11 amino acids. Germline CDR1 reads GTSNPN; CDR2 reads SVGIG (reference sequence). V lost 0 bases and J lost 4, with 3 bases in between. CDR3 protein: CAWSVSTEAFF. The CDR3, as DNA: TGTGCCTGGAGTGTGAGCACTGAAGCTTTCTTT.

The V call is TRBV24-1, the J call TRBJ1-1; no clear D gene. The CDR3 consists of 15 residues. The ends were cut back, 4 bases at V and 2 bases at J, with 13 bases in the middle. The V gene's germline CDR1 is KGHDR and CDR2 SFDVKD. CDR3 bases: TGTGCCACCAGTGAAGGGCCCGGACTAAACACTGAAGCTTTCTTT. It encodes CATSEGPGLNTEAFF.

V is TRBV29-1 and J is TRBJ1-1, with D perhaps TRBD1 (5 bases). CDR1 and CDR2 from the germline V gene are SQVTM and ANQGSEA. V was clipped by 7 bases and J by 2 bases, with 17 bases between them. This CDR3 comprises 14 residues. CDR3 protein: CSAVGGSGNTEAFF. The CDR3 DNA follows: TGCAGCGCCGTGGGGGGTTCGGGTAACACTGAAGCTTTCTTT.

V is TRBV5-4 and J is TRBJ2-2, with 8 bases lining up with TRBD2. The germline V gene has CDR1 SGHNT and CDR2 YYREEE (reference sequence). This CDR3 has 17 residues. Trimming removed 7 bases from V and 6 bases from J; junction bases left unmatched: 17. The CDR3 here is CASAPPSAGGRSGELFF. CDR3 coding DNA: TGTGCCAGCGCTCCCCCTAGCGCGGGGGGCCGGTCCGGGGAGCTGTTTTTT.

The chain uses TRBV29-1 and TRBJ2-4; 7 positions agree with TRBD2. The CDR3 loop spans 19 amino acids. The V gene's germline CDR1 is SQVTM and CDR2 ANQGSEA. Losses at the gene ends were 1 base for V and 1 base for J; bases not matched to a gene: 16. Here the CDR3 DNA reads TGCAGCGTTGAAGGGCCCCTGGGGGGGGAACAGAGGGCCAAAAACATTCAGTACTTC. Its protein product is CSVEGPLGGEQRAKNIQYF.

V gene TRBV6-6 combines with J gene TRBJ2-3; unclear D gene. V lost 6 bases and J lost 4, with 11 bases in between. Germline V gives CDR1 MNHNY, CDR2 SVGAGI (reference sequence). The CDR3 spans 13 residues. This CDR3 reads CASSRGFADTQYF. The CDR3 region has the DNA TGTGCCAGCAGCAGAGGTTTCGCAGATACGCAGTATTTT.

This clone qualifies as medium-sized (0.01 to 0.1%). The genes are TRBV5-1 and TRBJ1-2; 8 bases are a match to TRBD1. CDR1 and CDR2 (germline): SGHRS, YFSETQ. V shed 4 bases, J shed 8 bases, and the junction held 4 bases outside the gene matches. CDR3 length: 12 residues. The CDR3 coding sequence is TGCGCCAGCAGCCCCGGACAGGGAGGCTACACCTTC. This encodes CASSPGQGGYTF.

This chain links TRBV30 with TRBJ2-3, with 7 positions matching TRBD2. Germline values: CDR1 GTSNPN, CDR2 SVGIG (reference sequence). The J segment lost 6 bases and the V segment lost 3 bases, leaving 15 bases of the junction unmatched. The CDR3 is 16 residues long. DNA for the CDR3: TGTGCCTGGAGCCCCCCTAACTACGGGGGGACCGATACGCAGTATTTT. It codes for CAWSPPNYGGTDTQYF.

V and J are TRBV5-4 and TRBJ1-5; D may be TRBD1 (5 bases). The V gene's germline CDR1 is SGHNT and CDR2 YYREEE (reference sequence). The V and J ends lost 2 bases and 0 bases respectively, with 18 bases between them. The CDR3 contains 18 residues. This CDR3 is CASSFSGGGGYSNQPQHF. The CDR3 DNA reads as TGTGCCAGCAGCTTTAGCGGGGGAGGTGGCTATAGCAATCAGCCCCAGCATTTT. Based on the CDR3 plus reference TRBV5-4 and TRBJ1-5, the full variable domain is ETGVTQSPTHLIKTRGQQVTLRCSSQSGHNTVSWYQQALGQGPQFIFQYYREEENGRGNFPPRFSGLQFPNYSSELNVNALELDDSALYLCASSFSGGGGYSNQPQHFGDGTRLSIL.

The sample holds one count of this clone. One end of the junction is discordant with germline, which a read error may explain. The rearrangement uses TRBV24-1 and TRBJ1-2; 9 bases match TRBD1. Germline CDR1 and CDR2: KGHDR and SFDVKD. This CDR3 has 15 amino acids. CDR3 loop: CATGSGTGFDTELYF. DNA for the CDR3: TGTGCCACCGGTTCCGGGACAGGGTTCGACACTGAGCTTTACTTC.

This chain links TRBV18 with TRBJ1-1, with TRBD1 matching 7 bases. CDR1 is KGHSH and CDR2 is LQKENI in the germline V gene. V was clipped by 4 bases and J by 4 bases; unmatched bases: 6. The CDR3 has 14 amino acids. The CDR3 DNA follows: TGTGCCAGCTCACTCTCACAGGGGACCACTGAAGCTTTCTTT. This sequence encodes CASSLSQGTTEAFF.

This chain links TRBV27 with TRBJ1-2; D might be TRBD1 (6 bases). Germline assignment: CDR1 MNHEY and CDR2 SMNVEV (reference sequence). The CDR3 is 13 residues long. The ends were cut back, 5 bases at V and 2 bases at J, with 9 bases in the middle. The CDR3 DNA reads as TGTGCCAGCAGTGTAGGACAGAACTATGGCTACACCTTC. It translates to CASSVGQNYGYTF.